The 19 T cell receptor beta chains below were found in one sample sequenced in a study of neurological immune-mediated disorders. TCRdb redid the calling of the 5' RACE reads with MiXCR, one entry per CDR3 protein. The table has 60,000 to 85,000 distinct CDR3 sequences, approximately 4.6% seen once; the top ten hold about 2.2%. Sequenced sample: PBMCs. The receptors derive from a woman in her 70s with multiple sclerosis.

This clonotype was observed at least ten times. In DNA, the CDR3 is TGTGCCAGCAGCCCGGGAGGTGTGGGAAACACCATATATTTT. Protein product: CASSPGGVGNTIYF. The rearrangement links TRBV27 to TRBJ1-3; D is unresolved. V gave up 6 bases and J gave up 4 bases, with 13 bases separating them. The germline CDR1 and CDR2 sequences are MNHEY and SMNVEV (reference sequence). The CDR3 loop spans 14 amino acids.

This clonotype was picked up many times. V and J are TRBV7-2 and TRBJ2-7; 8 bases agree with TRBD2. J lost 6 bases, V lost 5 bases, and 12 bases had no gene match. The germline V gene has CDR1 SGHTA and CDR2 FQGNSA. This CDR3 contains 15 residues. Here the CDR3 reads CASSASSGSSGEQYF. The DNA for the CDR3 is TGTGCCAGCAGCGCCTCCAGCGGGAGTTCCGGCGAGCAGTACTTC.

This clonotype was observed at least ten times. The chain links TRBV10-3 to TRBJ2-1; no clear D gene. This CDR3 region has 14 residues. Germline values: CDR1 ENHRY, CDR2 SYGVKD. V dropped 3 bases and J dropped 5 bases, with 11 bases sitting between them. The CDR3 spells CAISERAKDNEQFF. The CDR3 bases are TGTGCCATCAGTGAAAGAGCTAAAGACAATGAGCAGTTCTTC.

This clonotype has ten or more counts. This chain uses TRBV7-2 with TRBJ1-2; D is perhaps TRBD1 (5 bases). Trimming left V 0 bases short and J 8 bases short, with 13 bases between. CDR1 and CDR2 from the germline V gene are SGHTA and FQGNSA. This CDR3 is built from 14 residues. The CDR3 nucleotides are TGTGCCAGCAGCTTAGCTTCGCCCTGGGGGGGCTACACCTTC. Its protein product is CASSLASPWGGYTF.

This clonotype was seen many times. V and J are TRBV7-9 and TRBJ2-5; D gene unclear. From germline, CDR1 is SEHNR and CDR2 FQNEAQ (reference sequence). The CDR3 has 12 residues. Trimming took 9 bases from V and 2 from J, leaving 10 bases between them. The CDR3 DNA sequence: TGTGCCAGAGACCGGCTACAAGAGACCCAGTACTTC. Amino acid sequence: CARDRLQETQYF.

This clonotype has a count of ten or more. This sequence joins TRBV20-1 and TRBJ2-3; 8 bases fit TRBD2. This CDR3 contains 15 residues. CDR1 DFQATT and CDR2 SNEGSKA come from the germline V gene (reference sequence). V lost 6 bases to trimming and J lost 0 bases; unmatched junction nucleotides: 8. The CDR3 loop reads CSAFTLAESTDTQYF. The DNA of the CDR3 is TGCAGTGCATTCACACTAGCGGAGAGCACAGATACGCAGTATTTT.

At least ten counts were recorded for this clonotype. V gene TRBV20-1 combines with J gene TRBJ1-6; TRBD1 might be the D (6 bases). The V and J ends lost 2 bases and 10 bases respectively, with 18 bases between them. CDR3 size: 15 residues. Per the germline V gene, CDR1 is DFQATT and CDR2 is SNEGSKA (reference sequence). The CDR3: CSARPSTGRQSPLHF. CDR3 nucleotide sequence: TGCAGTGCTAGACCTTCGACAGGACGCCAGTCACCCCTCCACTTT.

This clonotype occurred many times. This chain joins TRBV12-3 or TRBV12-4 and TRBJ2-1; TRBD1 aligns across 7 bases. V lost 5 bases and J lost 9; bases outside the gene matches: 7. The CDR3 totals 13 residues. This CDR3 reads CASSNTGVGEQFF. DNA for the CDR3: TGTGCCAGCAGTAACACAGGGGTAGGTGAGCAGTTCTTC.

This clonotype was counted ten times or more. V usage is TRBV20-1 and J usage is TRBJ1-5; no reliable D call. The CDR3 is 14 amino acids. The germline V and J ends were trimmed by 3 bases and 6 bases, with 15 bases remaining between them. Germline V gives CDR1 DFQATT, CDR2 SNEGSKA (reference sequence). CDR3 region: CSASGDRSGQPQHF. DNA of the CDR3: TGCAGTGCTAGTGGGGATAGGTCGGGTCAGCCCCAGCATTTT.

In its sample, this clonotype was seen many times. This rearrangement joins TRBV3-1 to TRBJ2-1, with a weak D call TRBD2 (6 bases). Germline assignment: CDR1 LGHDT and CDR2 YNNKEL (reference sequence). The V end lost 3 bases, the J end lost 0 bases, and 12 bases lay between the germline ends. The CDR3 spans 16 residues. The CDR3 loop is CASSQPGLSSYNEQFF. In nucleotides, the CDR3 is TGTGCCAGCAGCCAGCCGGGACTTAGCTCCTACAATGAGCAGTTCTTC.

As concerns this clonotype: Given a much more abundant clone one base away, this may be a read error. J is TRBJ2-2 and V is TRBV5-5, with D maybe TRBD1 (5 bases). V was shortened by 4 bases and J by 1 base, with 17 bases between the two germline ends. This CDR3 is built from 17 residues. Germline V CDR1 and CDR2: SGHKS, YYEKEE (reference sequence). This CDR3 reads CASSPYAKGVNTGELFF. Written as DNA, the CDR3 is TGTGCCAGCAGCCCCTACGCGAAAGGGGTGAACACCGGGGAGCTGTTTTTT. Looking up the rest from reference TRBV5-5 and TRBJ2-2 gives the full variable domain: DAGVTQSPTHLIKTRGQQVTLRCSPISGHKSVSWYQQVLGQGPQFIFQYYEKEERGRGNFPDRFSARQFPNYSSELNVNALLLGDSALYLCASSPYAKGVNTGELFFGEGSRLTVL.

The V call is TRBV24-1, the J call TRBJ1-1; 7 nucleotides agree with TRBD1. This CDR3 is built from 15 residues. Germline V gene lookup returns CDR1 KGHDR and CDR2 SFDVKD. J lost 10 bases, V lost 5 bases, and 15 bases had no gene match. CDR3 nucleotide sequence: TGTGCCACCAGTGTTGACAGGGCGCCCGCTGGGAGAGCTTTCTTT. It codes for CATSVDRAPAGRAFF.

This clonotype was counted many times. The gene calls are TRBV20-1 and TRBJ1-6, with a tentative D call TRBD1 (5 bases). The CDR3 covers 17 residues. Per germline, CDR1 DFQATT and CDR2 SNEGSKA (reference sequence). V was pared by 4 bases and J by 0 bases, with 16 bases between. CDR3 bases: TGCAGTGCTATAAGGGGTCGGGTGGGCTCCTATAATTCACCCCTCCACTTT. Translation: CSAIRGRVGSYNSPLHF.

The sample holds many counts of this clonotype. This chain connects TRBV10-1 to TRBJ2-3; no firm D call. Germline-derived CDR1 and CDR2 are WNHNN and SYGVQD (reference sequence). The CDR3 runs 15 residues. The germline V and J ends were trimmed by 6 bases and 2 bases, with 15 bases remaining between them. This CDR3 is CASSTRVGSTDTQYF. DNA of the CDR3: TGCGCCAGCAGCACCCGCGTAGGGTCCACAGATACGCAGTATTTT.

This clonotype was seen many times. The chain joins TRBV20-1 to TRBJ2-2; weak D call: TRBD2 (6 bases). Germline V gives CDR1 DFQATT, CDR2 SNEGSKA (reference sequence). V was trimmed by 3 bases and J by 4 bases, leaving 15 bases between them. This CDR3 is built from 15 residues. For the CDR3, the DNA is TGCAGTGCTAGGACTAGGAGGGCCGTCACCGGGGAGCTGTTTTTT. It encodes CSARTRRAVTGELFF.

This clonotype was seen at least ten times. The CDR3 bases are TGTGCCAGCTCACCACTGGCGGCCTCCTACAATGAGCAGTTCTTC. Translated, it gives CASSPLAASYNEQFF. The V call is TRBV18, the J call TRBJ2-1; no reliable D call. CDR3 length: 15 residues. V was clipped by 1 base and J by 0 bases, with 7 bases between them. Per germline, CDR1 KGHSH and CDR2 LQKENI.

At least ten counts were recorded for this clonotype. The V and J genes are TRBV7-3 and TRBJ1-1; D may be TRBD1 (6 bases). Deletions cut 3 bases from V and 2 bases from J, with 13 bases between. Looked up from germline, CDR1 is SGHTA and CDR2 is FQGTGA. There are 15 residues in the CDR3. In DNA, the CDR3 is TGTGCCAGCAGCTTTCAGCCAGGGGTAAACACTGAAGCTTTCTTT. The encoded protein is CASSFQPGVNTEAFF.

This clonotype showed up just a few times. The V gene is TRBV20-1, the J gene TRBJ1-2; D is undetermined. Germline V CDR1 and CDR2: DFQATT, SNEGSKA (reference sequence). Trimming stripped 3 bases from V and 2 bases from J, with 13 bases between. The CDR3 contains 14 residues. The CDR3 protein is CSARRGLSNYGYTF. CDR3 DNA sequence: TGCAGTGCTAGGCGCGGACTATCGAACTATGGCTACACCTTC.

This clonotype was seen at least ten times. The chain joins TRBV6-5 to TRBJ2-3; unclear D gene. CDR1 and CDR2 (germline): MNHEY, SVGAGI. V lost 2 bases and J 0 bases, leaving 6 bases between the germline ends. The CDR3 has 14 residues. The CDR3 protein is CASSYTSSTDTQYF. In DNA form, the CDR3 reads TGTGCCAGCAGTTACACAAGTAGCACAGATACGCAGTATTTT.